The rows below give T cell receptor beta chains drawn from one sample of a study of blood T cell repertoires in COVID-19. Clones were read by immunoSEQ multiplex PCR, and TCRdb kept only the in-frame ones, dropping some. This sample has more than 50,000 clones, with 80% found just once. The sequenced material came from peripheral blood. Receptors originate from a human donor in a cohort sampled during active COVID-19. Each CDR3 is given with its conserved first and last residue. The order of the fields is clone size, CDR3 length, V gene, J gene, CDR3 protein. Size is omitted from some rows. Given values are once, few, many or a class for expanded clones.

.	19	TRBV18	TRBJ1-4	CASSPLGTGGAEANEKLFF
.	16	TRBV15	TRBJ1-4	CATSYSFRDRNEKLFF
.	14	TRBV14	TRBJ1-4	CASSLGQGNEKLFF
.	15	TRBV7-6	TRBJ1-1	CASSLDRGRGTEAFF
.	15	TRBV24-1	TRBJ1-2	CATSEAGTANYGYTF
once	14	TRBV5-1	TRBJ1-6	CASKPGSNNSPLHF
.	14	TRBV5-4	TRBJ1-1	CASSSRDRETEAFF
.	15	TRBV28	TRBJ2-3	CASSLFSGSTDTQYF
.	14	TRBV6-1	TRBJ1-4	CASSDTGSGRKLFF
.	13	TRBV28	TRBJ2-5	CASSLPGSETQYF
.	16	TRBV28	TRBJ1-1	CASSLTGAATYTEAFF
.	13	TRBV6-5	TRBJ2-1	CATGQGRWNEQFF
.	15	TRBV28	TRBJ2-2	CASTSRDRGSGELFF
few	13	TRBV5-4	TRBJ1-5	CASSADRDQPQHF
.	15	TRBV6-2/TRBV6-3	TRBJ2-6	CASSYYGYGANVLTF
.	15	TRBV5-6	TRBJ1-5	CASSSQIISNQPQHF
once	14	TRBV5-4	TRBJ2-3	CASSLGGERDTQYF
.	13	TRBV6-5	TRBJ1-1	CASRSDRGRAAFF
.	14	TRBV19	TRBJ2-1	CASLSEGSYNEQFF
.	15	TRBV4-1	TRBJ2-3	CASSLGLAATDTQYF
.	16	TRBV4-3	TRBJ1-2	CASSHVGQGEGYGYTF
.	14	TRBV5-1	TRBJ2-5	CASSPGQNQETQYF
few	15	TRBV19	TRBJ2-7	CASSSGGMSSGEQYF
.	15	TRBV6-5	TRBJ2-7	CASSYYGRSSYEQYF
many	15	TRBV19	TRBJ1-2	CASRALSQSYYGYTF
few	13	TRBV14	TRBJ1-1	CASSTQTGTEAFF
.	16	TRBV27	TRBJ1-6	CASSPQTGVGNSPLHF
few	13	TRBV9	TRBJ1-5	CASSATGDQPQHF
once	13	TRBV20-1	TRBJ2-7	CSASYQGNYEQYF
once	17	TRBV16	TRBJ1-5	CASSRGSGQWGNQPQHF
.	13	TRBV6-5	TRBJ2-7	CASSLSAVYEQYF
once	12	TRBV30	TRBJ2-7	CAWRPRTYEQYF
.	19	TRBV11-2	TRBJ2-7	CASCAVRGLAGGVGYEQYF